This TCR beta chain derives from a study of metastatic and nonmetastatic thyroid tumors. Remarks on this clone: The conserved phenylalanine or tryptophan normally closing the CDR3 is absent here, so this likely arose from a read error.

Thyroid surgery was preceded by no treatment in any patient. This CDR3 spans 15 amino acids. Germline V lookup: CDR1 SGHRS, CDR2 YFSETQ. The V end was cut by 1 base, the J end by 7 bases, with 18 bases between. Through MiXCR, TCRdb re-clonotyped the PCR reads. The data contain roughly 42,000 clones, approximately 17% of them singletons. This rearrangement joins TRBV5-1 to TRBJ2-7; possible D gene TRBD2, 5 bases. Sequencing was carried out using tumor tissue. The receptor was isolated from a female donor with papillary thyroid cancer or a benign thyroid nodule (not recorded which). Some clones in this sample may be carry-over from other donors' samples. The CDR3 DNA is TGCGCCAGCAGCTTGTTGGAAGGATGGACGGGGGAGCAGTACCTC. Protein: CASSLLEGWTGEQYL.